Listed below are T cell receptor beta chains from one sample, sequenced in a study of T cells in Graves' hyperthyroidism and ophthalmopathy. A single record per CDR3 protein comes from TCRdb applying MiXCR to the multiplex PCR reads. The repertoire includes over 650,000 distinct CDR3 sequences, 15% to 20% of them detected once, and around 7.7% sits in the top ten. Material for sequencing was blood. These receptor sequences come from a man in his late teens or twenties with Graves' hyperthyroidism. CDR3s include the opening cysteine and the closing phenylalanine or tryptophan. D genes are given only for firm matches. Rows give clone size only sometimes, using once, few, many, or a class for an expanded clone.

clone size | J gene | V gene | D gene | CDR3 DNA | CDR3 protein
few | TRBJ2-7 | TRBV7-3 | TRBD2 | TGTGCCAGCAGCTTGGGACTAGCGGGAGATCGGGAGCAGTACTTC | CASSLGLAGDREQYF
few | TRBJ1-1 | TRBV6-2/TRBV6-3 | NA | TGTGCCAGCAGTTACCGGGGCCGGAGTGAAGCTTTCTTT | CASSYRGRSEAFF
NA | TRBJ2-7 | TRBV20-1 | TRBD2 | TGCAGTGCTAGAGTCTCTAGCGGGAGGGGGTCTGATCAGCAGTACTTC | CSARVSSGRGSDQQYF
many | TRBJ2-7 | TRBV20-1 | NA | TGCAGTGCCCGCCCCCCTCCCGACAGGTCCTACGAGCAGTACTTC | CSARPPPDRSYEQYF
many | TRBJ1-1 | TRBV28 | NA | TGTGCCACCAATCGGGGGGGGGGCACTGAAGCTTTCTTT | CATNRGGGTEAFF
many | TRBJ1-1 | TRBV30 | NA | TGTGCCTGGAGTTACCAGGGGAGCACTGAAGCTTTCTTT | CAWSYQGSTEAFF
many | TRBJ2-1 | TRBV2 | NA | TGTGCCAGCAGTACGGACAACTACAATGAGCAGTTCTTC | CASSTDNYNEQFF
many | TRBJ2-3 | TRBV11-1 | TRBD2 | TGTGCCAGCAGATACGGGACTAGCGGAGACCCTAGCACAGATACGCAGTATTTT | CASRYGTSGDPSTDTQYF
few | TRBJ1-2 | TRBV6-5 | NA | TGTGCCAGCAGTTACTCTGACAGCTTGAGCTATGGCTACACCTTC | CASSYSDSLSYGYTF
many | TRBJ2-7 | TRBV20-1 | TRBD1 | TGCAGTGTTCTGGGACAGGGAGGCGACGAGCAGTACTTC | CSVLGQGGDEQYF
NA | TRBJ2-1 | TRBV11-2 | NA | TGTGCCAGCAGCTTGAAGGTTACTTTGAGCAATGAGCAGTTCTTC | CASSLKVTLSNEQFF
NA | TRBJ2-2 | TRBV10-2 | TRBD1 | TGCGCCAGCCGACGACAGGGGTCGGCCGGGGAGCTGTTTTTT | CASRRQGSAGELFF
few | TRBJ1-2 | TRBV9 | NA | TGTGCCAGCAGCGCAGGGGCTAACTATGGCTACACCTTC | CASSAGANYGYTF
many | TRBJ2-2 | TRBV2 | TRBD2 | TGTGCCAGCAGCGGGTCTAGCGGGAGGGCTACCGGGGAGCTGTTTTTT | CASSGSSGRATGELFF
many | TRBJ2-5 | TRBV7-9 | TRBD2 | TGTGCCAGCAGTAGAGGACTAGCGGGAGGGGGAGAGACCCAGTACTTC | CASSRGLAGGGETQYF
NA | TRBJ2-3 | TRBV27 | TRBD1 | TGTGCCAGCAGGCCCGTAGGGGGCACGGCAGATACGCAGTATTTT | CASRPVGGTADTQYF
NA | TRBJ2-7 | TRBV7-9 | TRBD1 | TGTGCCAGCACTACAGGGGGGACCTACGAGCAGTACTTC | CASTTGGTYEQYF
few | TRBJ2-7 | TRBV20-1 | TRBD1 | TGCAGTGCTAGAGAGGGACAGTGGGAGCAGTACTTC | CSAREGQWEQYF
NA | TRBJ1-6 | TRBV2 | TRBD1 | TGTGCCAGCAGGGAGACGACAGGGACGAATTCACCCCTCCACTTT | CASRETTGTNSPLHF
few | TRBJ1-1 | TRBV24-1 | NA | TGTGCCACTAGCAACCTCGGGTCAACTGAAGCTTTCTTT | CATSNLGSTEAFF
many | TRBJ2-2 | TRBV7-3 | NA | TGTGCCAGCAGCAAGACGGGGGGCATCGGGGAGCTGTTTTTT | CASSKTGGIGELFF
NA | TRBJ2-1 | TRBV6-1 | TRBD2 | TGTGCCAGCAACCAGGCCGGGAGGGGGGCGGAGCAGTTCTTC | CASNQAGRGAEQFF
NA | TRBJ1-1 | TRBV12-5 | NA | TGTGCTAGTGGTTTTAACACTGAAGCTTTCTTT | CASGFNTEAFF
NA | TRBJ1-4 | TRBV25-1 | NA | TGTGCCAGCAGTTACGGGACCCGGGAAAAACTGTTTTTT | CASSYGTREKLFF
few | TRBJ2-1 | TRBV30 | TRBD2 | TGTGCCTGGAGGGGCAGCGGGAGGATGCAGTTCTTC | CAWRGSGRMQFF
NA | TRBJ2-1 | TRBV7-9 | TRBD2 | TGTGCCAGCAGCGCAGTTAGCGGGAGGGCCACTGAGCAGTTCTTC | CASSAVSGRATEQFF
NA | TRBJ2-1 | TRBV19 | TRBD2 | TGTGCCAGTAGTAAGCGACTCCAAAGCGGGACGAGCTCCTACAATGAGCAGTTCTTC | CASSKRLQSGTSSYNEQFF
many | TRBJ1-1 | TRBV3-1 | TRBD1 | TGTGCCAGCAGCCGCACCTGGACAGGGGTCCACACTGAAGCTTTCTTT | CASSRTWTGVHTEAFF
NA | TRBJ1-1 | TRBV29-1 | NA | TGCAGCGGGAAGACGAACACTGAAGCTTTCTTT | CSGKTNTEAFF
NA | TRBJ2-1 | TRBV6-5 | TRBD1 | TGTGCCAGCAGTTACTCAAGGACAGGAAACAATGAGCAGTTCTTC | CASSYSRTGNNEQFF
NA | TRBJ2-4 | TRBV27 | TRBD2 | TGTGCCAGCAATTCGCCCTTGGCGGGAGGGAAAAACATTCAGTACTTC | CASNSPLAGGKNIQYF
few | TRBJ1-1 | TRBV11-2 | NA | TGTGCCAGCAGCTTATTCCCCGGCAGGGAGAACGAGGACACTGAAGCTTTCTTT | CASSLFPGRENEDTEAFF
few | TRBJ2-3 | TRBV29-1 | TRBD1 | TGCAGCGTTGAAGGGACAGGGTTGAGCACAGATACGCAGTATTTT | CSVEGTGLSTDTQYF
few | TRBJ1-4 | TRBV7-8 | NA | TGTGCCAGCAGCTTATGGTCCGGGACCAATGAAAAACTGTTTTTT | CASSLWSGTNEKLFF
NA | TRBJ2-3 | TRBV7-2 | TRBD2 | TGTGCCAGCAGCTTAAACAGCGGGAGGCTGGGGGATACGCAGTATTTT | CASSLNSGRLGDTQYF
few | TRBJ2-1 | TRBV6-1 | TRBD1 | TGTGCCACTGTTCGCGGGACAGGACTTATCGGAGAGCAGTTCTTC | CATVRGTGLIGEQFF
many | TRBJ2-7 | TRBV12-3/TRBV12-4 | NA | TGTGCCAGCACCCTGGGGCGTGATAAACAGTACTTC | CASTLGRDKQYF